These T cell receptor beta chains were read from a single sample in a study of blood T cell repertoires in COVID-19. This table comes from immunoSEQ multiplex PCR, and its TCRdb copy is limited to in-frame clones, with some not included. The data show about 170,000 clones, about 85% seen once. Sequencing used peripheral blood. The receptors were gathered from a woman older than 75 with COVID-19, enrolled during active disease. CDR3s leave out the opening cysteine and the closing phenylalanine or tryptophan. Each record gives: J gene, V gene, CDR3 protein.

J gene: TRBJ2-2; V gene: TRBV10-3; CDR3 protein: AISQGGANTGELF
J gene: TRBJ2-6; V gene: TRBV19; CDR3 protein: ASKRSSPGANVLT
J gene: TRBJ2-5; V gene: TRBV7-9; CDR3 protein: ASSQDLGLAGETQY
J gene: TRBJ2-3; V gene: TRBV5-1; CDR3 protein: ASSLSGVIGTDTQY
J gene: TRBJ1-6; V gene: TRBV2; CDR3 protein: ASSAAAALSPLH
J gene: TRBJ1-5; V gene: TRBV6-6; CDR3 protein: ASSPDGGNQPQH
J gene: TRBJ1-6; V gene: TRBV6-6; CDR3 protein: ASVARGNSPLH
J gene: TRBJ1-6; V gene: TRBV27; CDR3 protein: ASRPRESYNSPLH
J gene: TRBJ2-1; V gene: TRBV7-3; CDR3 protein: ASSLRQAGAYNEQF
J gene: TRBJ1-6; V gene: TRBV5-6; CDR3 protein: ASSFRQGYNSPLH
J gene: TRBJ2-3; V gene: TRBV6-5; CDR3 protein: ASSLPGTDTQY
J gene: TRBJ1-2; V gene: TRBV6-6; CDR3 protein: ASSYERGIDYGYT
J gene: TRBJ1-6; V gene: TRBV27; CDR3 protein: ASSLFGEGGQGLFPLH
J gene: TRBJ1-2; V gene: TRBV28; CDR3 protein: ASTRQGANYGYT
J gene: TRBJ1-4; V gene: TRBV24-1; CDR3 protein: ATSPYRVGNEKLF
J gene: TRBJ1-2; V gene: TRBV12-3/TRBV12-4; CDR3 protein: ASSQNYGYT
J gene: TRBJ2-3; V gene: TRBV5-4; CDR3 protein: ASSPHLSGGNTDTQY
J gene: TRBJ1-5; V gene: TRBV6-6; CDR3 protein: ASSTGAHQPQH
J gene: TRBJ2-1; V gene: TRBV18; CDR3 protein: ASSRIGGRFNEQF
J gene: TRBJ1-4; V gene: TRBV7-9; CDR3 protein: ASSLDTGTNEKLF
J gene: TRBJ1-1; V gene: TRBV5-1; CDR3 protein: ASSSGQPNTEAF
J gene: TRBJ2-1; V gene: TRBV27; CDR3 protein: ASRSRGISVFDEQF
J gene: TRBJ2-7; V gene: TRBV11-2; CDR3 protein: ASSLAGREQY
J gene: TRBJ2-3; V gene: TRBV4-2; CDR3 protein: ASSQDMAGGPTDTQY
J gene: TRBJ2-2; V gene: TRBV2; CDR3 protein: ASSREHTGELF
J gene: TRBJ2-1; V gene: TRBV6-1; CDR3 protein: ASSEFPGLGNEQF
J gene: TRBJ2-7; V gene: TRBV5-4; CDR3 protein: ASSFRELVDEQY
J gene: TRBJ2-1; V gene: TRBV3-1/TRBV3-2; CDR3 protein: ASSRMSGGVINEQF
J gene: TRBJ1-2; V gene: TRBV28; CDR3 protein: ASRSSTGESHYGYT
J gene: TRBJ2-1; V gene: TRBV12-3/TRBV12-4; CDR3 protein: ASSLGDNNEQF
J gene: TRBJ1-2; V gene: TRBV5-1; CDR3 protein: ASSFGQGSAGYT
J gene: TRBJ2-2; V gene: TRBV5-5; CDR3 protein: ASSRTGRFDGELF
J gene: TRBJ1-2; V gene: TRBV24-1; CDR3 protein: ATSDPGQGDGYT
J gene: TRBJ2-7; V gene: TRBV7-9; CDR3 protein: ASSSTGYEQY
J gene: TRBJ2-2; V gene: TRBV19; CDR3 protein: ASSMAKEGGSTGELF
J gene: TRBJ1-6; V gene: TRBV19; CDR3 protein: ASSIDRAKNSPLH
J gene: TRBJ2-2; V gene: TRBV5-1; CDR3 protein: ASSGQANTGELF
J gene: TRBJ1-1; V gene: TRBV2; CDR3 protein: ASSEEGVEAF
J gene: TRBJ1-5; V gene: TRBV6-1; CDR3 protein: ASSEVQFQPQH
J gene: TRBJ1-1; V gene: TRBV7-3; CDR3 protein: ASSLGGSTEAF
J gene: TRBJ1-2; V gene: TRBV5-4; CDR3 protein: ASSLVDRPYGYT
J gene: TRBJ2-1; V gene: TRBV9; CDR3 protein: ASSPTTSLREQF
J gene: TRBJ1-5; V gene: TRBV19; CDR3 protein: ASSRGRAQNQPQH
J gene: TRBJ2-3; V gene: TRBV5-4; CDR3 protein: ASSWGLAGATDTQY
J gene: TRBJ1-2; V gene: TRBV5-8; CDR3 protein: ASTLGRGRGYT
J gene: TRBJ1-3; V gene: TRBV4-1; CDR3 protein: ASSQERTAGNTIY
J gene: TRBJ2-1; V gene: TRBV10-3; CDR3 protein: APPSTGDRYNEQF
J gene: TRBJ1-2; V gene: TRBV29-1; CDR3 protein: SVSARLDYGYT
J gene: TRBJ2-3; V gene: TRBV11-1; CDR3 protein: ASSFGTARGTDTQY
J gene: TRBJ1-2; V gene: TRBV5-8; CDR3 protein: ASSLGGARDYGYT
J gene: TRBJ2-3; V gene: TRBV19; CDR3 protein: ASSRTRSTDTQY
J gene: TRBJ1-2; V gene: TRBV19; CDR3 protein: ASSLQAQGGYT
J gene: TRBJ2-1; V gene: TRBV24-1; CDR3 protein: ATAASGSSYNEQF
J gene: TRBJ1-6; V gene: TRBV28; CDR3 protein: ASSFGPRGGSPLH
J gene: TRBJ1-4; V gene: TRBV5-4; CDR3 protein: ASSLGGSSGTISKLF